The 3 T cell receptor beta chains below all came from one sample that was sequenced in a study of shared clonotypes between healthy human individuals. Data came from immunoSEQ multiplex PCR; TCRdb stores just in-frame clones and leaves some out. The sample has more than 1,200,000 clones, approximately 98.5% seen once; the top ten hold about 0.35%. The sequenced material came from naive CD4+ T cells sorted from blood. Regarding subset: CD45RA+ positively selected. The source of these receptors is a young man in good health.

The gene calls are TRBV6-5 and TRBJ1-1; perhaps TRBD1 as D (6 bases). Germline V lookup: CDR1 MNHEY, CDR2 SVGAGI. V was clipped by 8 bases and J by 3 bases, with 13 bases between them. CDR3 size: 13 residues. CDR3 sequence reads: CASVRGPDTEAFF. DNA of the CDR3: TGTGCCAGCGTCCGGGGGCCAGACACTGAAGCTTTCTTT.

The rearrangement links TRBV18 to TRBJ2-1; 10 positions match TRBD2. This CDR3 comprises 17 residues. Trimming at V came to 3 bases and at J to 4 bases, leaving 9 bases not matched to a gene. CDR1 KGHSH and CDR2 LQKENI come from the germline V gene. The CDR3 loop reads CASSPTQLAGRYNEQFF. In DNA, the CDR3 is TGTGCCAGCTCACCCACACAACTAGCGGGACGGTACAATGAGCAGTTCTTC. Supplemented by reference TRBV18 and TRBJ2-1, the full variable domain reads NAGVMQNPRHLVRRRGQEARLRCSPMKGHSHVYWYRQLPEEGLKFMVYLQKENIIDESGMPKERFSAEFPKEGPSILRIQQVVRGDSAAYFCASSPTQLAGRYNEQFFGPGTRLTVL.

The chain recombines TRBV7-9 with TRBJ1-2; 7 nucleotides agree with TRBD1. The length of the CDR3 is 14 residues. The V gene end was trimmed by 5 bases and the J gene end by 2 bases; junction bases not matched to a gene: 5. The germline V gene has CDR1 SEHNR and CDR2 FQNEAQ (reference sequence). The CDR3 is CASSPAGQNYGYTF. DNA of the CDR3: TGTGCCAGCAGCCCCGCGGGACAGAACTATGGCTACACCTTC.